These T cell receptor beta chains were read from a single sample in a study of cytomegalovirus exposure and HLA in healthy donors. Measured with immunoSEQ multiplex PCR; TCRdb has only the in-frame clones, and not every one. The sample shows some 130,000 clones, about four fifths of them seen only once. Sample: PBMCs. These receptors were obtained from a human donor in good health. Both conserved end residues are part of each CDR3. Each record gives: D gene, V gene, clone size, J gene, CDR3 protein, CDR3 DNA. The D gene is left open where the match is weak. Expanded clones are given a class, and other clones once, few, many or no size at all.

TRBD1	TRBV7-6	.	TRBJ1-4	CASSLTPIDRANEKLFF	TGTGCCAGCAGCTTAACACCGATAGACAGGGCAAATGAAAAACTGTTTTTT
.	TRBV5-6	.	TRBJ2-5	CASRTGTQETQYF	TGTGCCAGCAGGACCGGGACTCAAGAGACCCAGTACTTC
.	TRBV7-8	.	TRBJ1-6	CASGGRGSGSYNSPLHF	TGTGCCAGCGGCGGCAGGGGCTCGGGCTCCTATAATTCACCCCTCCACTTT
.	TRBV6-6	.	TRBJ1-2	CASSYSYGYTF	TGTGCCAGCAGTTATTCTTATGGCTACACCTTC
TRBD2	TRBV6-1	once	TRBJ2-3	CASSKTGGYTDTQYF	TGTGCCAGCAGTAAGACGGGGGGTTACACAGATACGCAGTATTTT
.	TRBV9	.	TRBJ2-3	CASSQGESPNTDTQYF	TGTGCCAGCAGCCAGGGCGAGAGCCCCAACACAGATACGCAGTATTTT
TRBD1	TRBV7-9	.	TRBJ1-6	CASSLQGGWTPLHF	TGTGCCAGCAGCCTACAGGGGGGTTGGACACCCCTCCACTTT
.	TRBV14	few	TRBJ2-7	CASSPGYEQYF	TGTGCCAGCAGCCCCGGCTACGAGCAGTACTTC
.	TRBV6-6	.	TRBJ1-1	CASPAEGATEAFF	TGTGCCAGCCCCGCGGAGGGTGCAACTGAAGCTTTCTTT
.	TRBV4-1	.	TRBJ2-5	CASSIQQILPRDRYF	TGCGCCAGCAGCATTCAACAGATACTCCCAAGAGACCGGTACTTC
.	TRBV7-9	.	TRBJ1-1	CASSPGVGRGDTEAFF	TGTGCCAGCAGCCCAGGGGTCGGAAGGGGTGACACTGAAGCTTTCTTT
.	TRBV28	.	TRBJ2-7	CASSPDTYEQYF	TGTGCCAGCAGCCCTGACACCTACGAGCAGTACTTC
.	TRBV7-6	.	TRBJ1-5	CASSLGGQPNQPQHF	TGTGCCAGCAGCTTAGGAGGGCAGCCCAATCAGCCCCAGCATTTT
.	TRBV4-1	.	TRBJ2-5	CASSQVSADIPQETQYF	TGCGCCAGCAGCCAAGTTTCGGCCGACATTCCCCAAGAGACCCAGTACTTC
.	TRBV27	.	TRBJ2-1	CASRNLFGYNEQFF	TGTGCCAGCCGTAATCTCTTCGGCTACAATGAGCAGTTCTTC
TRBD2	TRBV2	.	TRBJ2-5	CASSEGDYLQETQYF	TGTGCCAGCAGTGAAGGGGACTACCTCCAAGAGACCCAGTACTTC
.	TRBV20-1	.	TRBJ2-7	CSASRDYEQYF	TGCAGTGCTAGTCGGGACTACGAGCAGTACTTC
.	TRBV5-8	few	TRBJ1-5	CASSPYQPQHF	TGTGCCAGCAGCCCCTACCAGCCCCAGCATTTT
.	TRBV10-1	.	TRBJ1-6	CASRRFNSPLHF	TGCGCCTCCCGGAGGTTCAATTCACCCCTCCACTTT
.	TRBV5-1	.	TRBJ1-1	CASSVGAVNTEAFF	TGCGCCAGCAGCGTAGGGGCGGTGAACACTGAAGCTTTCTTT
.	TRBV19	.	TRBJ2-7	CASSMIGTGAYEQYF	TGTGCCAGTAGTATGATTGGAACAGGAGCCTACGAGCAGTACTTC
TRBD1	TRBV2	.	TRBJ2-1	CASGDRGTRDNEQFF	TGTGCCAGCGGGGACAGGGGAACACGGGACAATGAGCAGTTCTTC
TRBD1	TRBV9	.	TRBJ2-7	CASSVAPGQGRHEQYF	TGTGCCAGCAGCGTAGCCCCGGGACAGGGGCGCCACGAGCAGTACTTC
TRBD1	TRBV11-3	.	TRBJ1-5	CARDPGGRFQPQHF	TGTGCCCGGGACCCAGGGGGACGCTTTCAGCCCCAGCATTTT
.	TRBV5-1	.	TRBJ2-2	CASSLVAGTGELFF	TGCGCCAGCAGCTTGGTCGCGGGCACCGGGGAGCTGTTTTTT
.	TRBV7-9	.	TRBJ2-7	CASSSDLRRNEQYF	TGTGCCAGCAGCTCAGACCTCCGGCGGAACGAGCAGTACTTC
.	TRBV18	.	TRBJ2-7	CASSNTGSSSYEQYF	TGTGCCAGCTCCAACACAGGGTCAAGCTCCTACGAGCAGTACTTC
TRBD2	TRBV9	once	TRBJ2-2	CASSPRGLGTGELFF	TGTGCCAGCAGCCCGCGGGGGTTGGGCACCGGGGAGCTGTTTTTT
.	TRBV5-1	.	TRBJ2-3	CASSLSDKQYF	TGCGCCAGCAGCTTGTCGGACAAGCAGTATTTT
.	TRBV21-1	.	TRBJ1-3	CASSGAGQEGDSGNTIYF	TGTGCCAGCAGCGGAGCCGGACAGGAGGGGGACTCTGGAAACACCATATATTTT
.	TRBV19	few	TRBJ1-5	CASSSGNAPGPQHF	TGTGCCAGTAGTTCAGGGAACGCGCCAGGGCCCCAGCATTTT
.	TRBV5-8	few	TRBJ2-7	CASSYPGADEQYF	TGTGCCAGCAGCTACCCAGGGGCCGACGAGCAGTACTTC
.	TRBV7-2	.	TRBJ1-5	CASSPKEGAYQPQHF	TGTGCCAGCAGCCCAAAGGAGGGAGCCTATCAGCCCCAGCATTTT
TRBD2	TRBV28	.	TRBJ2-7	CASSGLAVPGGGIAGEQYF	TGTGCCAGCAGTGGCCTTGCGGTCCCCGGGGGGGGGATCGCGGGCGAGCAGTACTTC
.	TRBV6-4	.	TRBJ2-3	CASSWGLATDTQYF	TGTGCCAGCAGTTGGGGTCTAGCAACAGATACGCAGTATTTT
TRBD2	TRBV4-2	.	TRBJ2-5	CARDHRLAGQETQYF	TGTGCCAGAGACCATCGACTAGCGGGCCAAGAGACCCAGTACTTC
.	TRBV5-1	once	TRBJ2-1	CASSLVERASYNEQFF	TGCGCCAGCAGCTTGGTGGAGCGGGCTTCCTACAATGAGCAGTTCTTC
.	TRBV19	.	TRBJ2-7	CASIGGYEQYF	TGTGCCAGTATAGGGGGATACGAGCAGTACTTC
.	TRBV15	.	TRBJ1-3	CATSRDGGTGNTIYF	TGTGCCACCAGCAGAGATGGGGGGACCGGAAACACCATATATTTT